The 5 T cell receptor beta chains presented below share a single source sample, sequenced in a study of cytomegalovirus exposure and HLA in healthy donors. Both 60 Vbeta primers and 13 Jbeta primers went into the PCR. The protocol was immunoSEQ multiplex PCR, while the TCRdb copy is restricted to in-frame clones and leaves out a portion. The repertoire holds roughly 200,000 clones, around 80% seen once, with about 0.63% in the top ten. The material sequenced was PBMCs. The receptors come from a man aged 18 to 30 in good health and CMV-seronegative.

The chain recombines TRBV7-6 with TRBJ1-1; TRBD1 matches at 7 bases. The junction had 4 bases not matched to a gene; V was cut back by 1 base and J by 11 bases. CDR1 and CDR2 (germline): SGHVS, FNYEAQ. CDR3 length: 12 residues. CDR3 region: CASSLVTGDAFF. The CDR3 DNA reads TGTGCCAGCAGCTTAGTCACAGGGGATGCTTTCTTT.

The rearrangement uses TRBV27 and TRBJ1-4, with D possibly being TRBD1 (5 bases). The CDR3 covers 14 residues. CDR1 and CDR2 (germline): MNHEY, SMNVEV (reference sequence). Between the trimmed V and J ends, which lost 3 bases and 5 bases, there was a span of 10 bases. CDR3 protein: CASSFPGGNEKLFF. The CDR3 region has the DNA TGTGCCAGCAGTTTTCCGGGGGGAAATGAAAAACTGTTTTTT.

The chain joins TRBV7-9 to TRBJ2-3; D is ambiguous. The V end lost 7 bases, the J end lost 2 bases, and 10 bases lay between the germline ends. The CDR3 totals 13 residues. In germline, CDR1 is SEHNR, CDR2 FQNEAQ (reference sequence). The CDR3 sequence is CASTQIFTDTQYF. The CDR3, as DNA: TGTGCCAGCACCCAGATTTTCACAGATACGCAGTATTTT.

The chain combines TRBV5-4 with TRBJ2-7; TRBD1 agrees at 8 bases. The V gene's germline CDR1 is SGHNT and CDR2 YYREEE (reference sequence). The CDR3 runs 15 residues. Unmatched junction bases numbered 7, after V lost 3 bases and J lost 2 bases. The CDR3 bases are TGTGCCAGCAGCTCAAGTTCGACAGGGGCCTACGAGCAGTACTTC. It is translated as CASSSSSTGAYEQYF.

This clone was found once. J is TRBJ2-2 and V is TRBV18; 8 nucleotides match TRBD2. V was pared by 0 bases and J by 6 bases, with 15 bases of the junction left unmatched. The CDR3 consists of 19 residues. Germline V gene lookup returns CDR1 KGHSH and CDR2 LQKENI. CDR3 residues: CASSPPASGSPWTPGELFF. In DNA form, the CDR3 reads TGTGCCAGCTCACCACCGGCCAGCGGGAGTCCCTGGACGCCCGGGGAGCTGTTTTTT.